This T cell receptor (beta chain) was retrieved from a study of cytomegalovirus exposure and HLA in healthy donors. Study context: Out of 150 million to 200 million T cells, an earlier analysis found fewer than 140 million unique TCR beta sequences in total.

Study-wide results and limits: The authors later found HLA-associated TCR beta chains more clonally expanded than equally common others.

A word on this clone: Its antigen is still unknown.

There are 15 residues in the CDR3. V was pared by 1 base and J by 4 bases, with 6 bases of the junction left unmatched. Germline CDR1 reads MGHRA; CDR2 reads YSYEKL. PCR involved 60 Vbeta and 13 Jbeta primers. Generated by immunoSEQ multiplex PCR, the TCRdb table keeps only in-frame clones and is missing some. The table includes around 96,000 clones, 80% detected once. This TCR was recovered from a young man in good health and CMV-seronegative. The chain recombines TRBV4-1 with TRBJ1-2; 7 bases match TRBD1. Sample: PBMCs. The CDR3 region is CASSQGDSFLYGYTF. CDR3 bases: TGCGCCAGCAGCCAAGGGGACAGTTTTCTCTATGGCTACACCTTC.